This is a list of T cell receptor beta chains from one sample in a study of blood T cell repertoires in COVID-19. Libraries were prepared by immunoSEQ multiplex PCR; TCRdb keeps only in-frame clonotypes and omits some of them. The sample carries more than 200,000 clones, more than 65% recorded once. Specimen: peripheral blood. These TCRs come from a woman of 80 years or more with acute or convalescent COVID-19. CDR3s include the opening cysteine and the closing phenylalanine or tryptophan. D genes are given only for firm matches. Clone size is stated in some rows and not others, as once, few, many or a class when expanded.

CDR3 length: 14; clone size: NA; J gene: TRBJ2-7; D gene: NA; V gene: TRBV7-3; CDR3 DNA: TGTGCCAGCAGCATCGGACACTCCTCCTACGAGCAGTACTTC; CDR3 protein: CASSIGHSSYEQYF
CDR3 length: 14; clone size: once; J gene: TRBJ1-2; D gene: NA; V gene: TRBV19; CDR3 DNA: TGTGCCAGTAGTCTTCCGGGATCCAACTATGGCTACACCTTC; CDR3 protein: CASSLPGSNYGYTF
CDR3 length: 15; clone size: few; J gene: TRBJ2-7; D gene: NA; V gene: TRBV3-1/TRBV3-2; CDR3 DNA: TGTGCCAGCAGCCCACAGGGTAGGGGCGCCTACGAGCAGTACTTC; CDR3 protein: CASSPQGRGAYEQYF
CDR3 length: 15; clone size: NA; J gene: TRBJ2-1; D gene: NA; V gene: TRBV5-1; CDR3 DNA: TGCGCCAGCAGCTTGATGACGCAGTCGGGGAATGAGCAGTTCTTC; CDR3 protein: CASSLMTQSGNEQFF
CDR3 length: 15; clone size: NA; J gene: TRBJ2-2; D gene: TRBD1; V gene: TRBV5-6; CDR3 DNA: TGTGCCAGCAGCTTTGGGACAGGGTTCACCGGGGAGCTGTTTTTT; CDR3 protein: CASSFGTGFTGELFF
CDR3 length: 13; clone size: NA; J gene: TRBJ2-2; D gene: NA; V gene: TRBV18; CDR3 DNA: TGTGCCAGCTCCCAAGGGGTCACCGGGGAGCTGTTTTTT; CDR3 protein: CASSQGVTGELFF
CDR3 length: 15; clone size: NA; J gene: TRBJ2-7; D gene: TRBD1; V gene: TRBV2; CDR3 DNA: TGTGCCAGCAGGGGAGGGACAGGGCGGTCCTACGAGCAGTACTTC; CDR3 protein: CASRGGTGRSYEQYF
CDR3 length: 13; clone size: NA; J gene: TRBJ2-2; D gene: TRBD1; V gene: TRBV3-1/TRBV3-2; CDR3 DNA: TGTGCCAGCACCGTGACAGGGGCCGGGGAGCTGTTTTTT; CDR3 protein: CASTVTGAGELFF
CDR3 length: 13; clone size: NA; J gene: TRBJ2-5; D gene: NA; V gene: TRBV3-1/TRBV3-2; CDR3 DNA: TGTGCCAGCAGCCGCACAGCCCAAGAGACCCAGTACTTC; CDR3 protein: CASSRTAQETQYF
CDR3 length: 16; clone size: NA; J gene: TRBJ1-4; D gene: TRBD1; V gene: TRBV6-6; CDR3 DNA: TGTGCCAGCAGTCCCACTCCGGGACAGGGATACGAAAAACTGTTTTTT; CDR3 protein: CASSPTPGQGYEKLFF
CDR3 length: 15; clone size: NA; J gene: TRBJ2-1; D gene: TRBD2; V gene: TRBV3-1/TRBV3-2; CDR3 DNA: TGTGCCAGCAGCCAAGCTAGCGGGGTCCTGAATGAGCAGTTCTTC; CDR3 protein: CASSQASGVLNEQFF